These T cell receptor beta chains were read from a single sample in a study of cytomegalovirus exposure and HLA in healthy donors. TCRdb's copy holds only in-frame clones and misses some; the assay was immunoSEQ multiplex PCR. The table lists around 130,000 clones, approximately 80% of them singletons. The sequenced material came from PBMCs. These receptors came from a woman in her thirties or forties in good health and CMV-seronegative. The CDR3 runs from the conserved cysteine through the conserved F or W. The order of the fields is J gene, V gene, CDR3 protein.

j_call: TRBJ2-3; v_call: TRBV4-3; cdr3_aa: CASSQDRVAGGGDTQYF
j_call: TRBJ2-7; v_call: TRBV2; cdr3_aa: CASRRTGGIDEQYF
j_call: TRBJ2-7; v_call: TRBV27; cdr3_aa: CASSLSATYEQYF
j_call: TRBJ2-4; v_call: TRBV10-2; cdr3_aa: CASRDPGLAAYF
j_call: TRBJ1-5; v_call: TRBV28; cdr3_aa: CASSLRFNQPQHF
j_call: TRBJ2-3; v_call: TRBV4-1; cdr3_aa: CASSPSPGEPTDTQYF
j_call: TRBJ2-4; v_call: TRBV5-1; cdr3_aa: CASSLAGELNIQYF
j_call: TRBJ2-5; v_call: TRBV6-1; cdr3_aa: CASSGPSGETKQETQYF
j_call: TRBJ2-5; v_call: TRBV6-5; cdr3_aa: CASSYSISAPPTGQYF
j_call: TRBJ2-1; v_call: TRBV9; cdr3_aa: CASSVFPGTGDNEQFF
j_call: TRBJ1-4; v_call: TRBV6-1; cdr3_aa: CASSGGTGDEKLFF
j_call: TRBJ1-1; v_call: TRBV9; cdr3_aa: CASSGLLGLNTEAFF
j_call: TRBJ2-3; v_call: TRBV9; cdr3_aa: CASSVDPSPDTQYF
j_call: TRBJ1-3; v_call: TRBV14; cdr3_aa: CASSRLTSGNTIYF
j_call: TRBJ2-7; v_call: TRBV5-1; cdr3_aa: CASARIGVAEDEQYF
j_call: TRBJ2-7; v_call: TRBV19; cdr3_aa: CASSAQGYEQYF
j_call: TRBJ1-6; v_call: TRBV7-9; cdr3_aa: CASSLGQGDSPLHF
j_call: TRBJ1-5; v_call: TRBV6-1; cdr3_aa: CASSEQKSNQPQHF
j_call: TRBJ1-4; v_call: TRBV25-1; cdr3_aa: CASSEINREGEKLFF
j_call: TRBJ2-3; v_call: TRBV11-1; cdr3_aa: CASSLGRQSTDTQYF
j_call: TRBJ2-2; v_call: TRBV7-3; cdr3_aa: CASSLTGPTGELFF
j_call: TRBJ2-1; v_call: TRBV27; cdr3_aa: CASSVPGQGNEQFF
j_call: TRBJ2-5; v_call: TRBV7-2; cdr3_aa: CASSLGLLAGFQETQYF
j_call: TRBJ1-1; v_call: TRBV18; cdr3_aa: CASSPKTGLNTEAFF
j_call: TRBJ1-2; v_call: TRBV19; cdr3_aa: CATRDLDSDTRNHWDGYTF
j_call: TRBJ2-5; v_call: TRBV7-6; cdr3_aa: CASSPGGLAYQETQYF
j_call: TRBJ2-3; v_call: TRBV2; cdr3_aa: CASSQEPGVDTQYF
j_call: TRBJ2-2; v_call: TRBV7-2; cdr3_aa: CASSLVGSGRNTGELFF
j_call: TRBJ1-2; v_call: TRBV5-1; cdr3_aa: CASSLRQGAYYGYTF
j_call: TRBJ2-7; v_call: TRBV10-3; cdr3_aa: CAISRTGSYEQYF
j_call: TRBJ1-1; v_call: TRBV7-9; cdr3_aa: CASSPDRSGTEAFF
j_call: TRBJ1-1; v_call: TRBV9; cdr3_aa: CASSVRGGADALFF
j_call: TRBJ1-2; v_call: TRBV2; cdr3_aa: CASSAGYGYTF
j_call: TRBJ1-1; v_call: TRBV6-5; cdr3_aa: CASTPRTGITEAFF
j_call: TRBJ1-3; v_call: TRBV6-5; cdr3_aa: CASSYSGSSGNTIYF
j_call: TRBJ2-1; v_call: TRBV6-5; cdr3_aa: CASSPGLADYNEQFF
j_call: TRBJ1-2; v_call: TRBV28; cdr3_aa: CASSLLAEVGPGYGYTF
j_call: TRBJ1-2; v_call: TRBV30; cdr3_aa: CAWSVPASGASYTF
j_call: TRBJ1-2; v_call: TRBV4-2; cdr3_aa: CASSPDREGGYTF
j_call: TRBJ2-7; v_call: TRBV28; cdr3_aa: CASRGQSSGVSYEQYF
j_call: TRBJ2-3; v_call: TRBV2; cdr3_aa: CASIRRGAGNTQYF
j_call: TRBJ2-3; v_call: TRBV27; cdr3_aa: CASSFIGQGAEDTQYF
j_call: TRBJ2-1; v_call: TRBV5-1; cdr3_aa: CASSFGGSSYNEQFF
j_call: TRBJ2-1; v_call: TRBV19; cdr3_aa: CASTATFTSGGTIEQFF